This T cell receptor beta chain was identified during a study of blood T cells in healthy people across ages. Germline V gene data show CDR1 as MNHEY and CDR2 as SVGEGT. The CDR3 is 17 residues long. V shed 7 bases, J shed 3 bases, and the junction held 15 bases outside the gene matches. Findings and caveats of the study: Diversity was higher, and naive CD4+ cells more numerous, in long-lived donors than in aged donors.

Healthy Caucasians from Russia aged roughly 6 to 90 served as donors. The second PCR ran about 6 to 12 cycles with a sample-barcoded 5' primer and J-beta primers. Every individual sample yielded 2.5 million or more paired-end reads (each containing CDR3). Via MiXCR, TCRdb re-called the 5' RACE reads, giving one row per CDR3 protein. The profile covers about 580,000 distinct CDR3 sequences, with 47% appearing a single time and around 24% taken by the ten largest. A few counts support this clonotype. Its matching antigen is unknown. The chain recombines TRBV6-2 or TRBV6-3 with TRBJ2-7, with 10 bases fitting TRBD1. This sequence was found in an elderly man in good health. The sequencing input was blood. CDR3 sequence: CASTATTPGQGNYEQYF. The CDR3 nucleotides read TGTGCCAGCACCGCTACAACTCCGGGACAGGGGAACTACGAGCAGTACTTC.